This section outlines one TCR beta chain sequence together with its context. Antigen: not known. Assayed TCR templates numbered about 10^5 for each sample. The protocol was immunoSEQ multiplex PCR, while the TCRdb copy is restricted to in-frame clones and leaves out a portion. This sample has 65,000 to 85,000 clones; 93% occur once, and the top ten carry around 5%. This sample is part of a study of siplizumab effects on memory and regulatory T cells. The study's findings and limits: Memory cells seemed less diverse than naive T cells, which also seemed major contributors to the alloresponse. Left unconfirmed was the suppressive function of proliferating Tregs from siplizumab cultures. No more than a minor fraction of alloreactive clones could be traced back to unstimulated subsets.

This CDR3 region has 13 residues. CDR1 and CDR2 (germline): GTSNPN, SVGIG (reference sequence). V was cut by 2 bases and J by 4 bases, with 10 bases left in between. The chain combines TRBV30 with TRBJ2-3; D is uncertain. The receptor was isolated from a human donor in good health. Sequencing was carried out using CD8+ T cells sorted from blood. The CDR3 spells CAWSSGPSDTQYF. The CDR3 DNA reads as TGTGCCTGGAGTTCCGGCCCTTCAGATACGCAGTATTTT.